A selection of T cell receptor beta chains follows, all from one sample in a study of blood T cells in healthy people across ages. One entry per CDR3 protein, called by TCRdb with MiXCR from the 5' RACE reads. Among roughly 860,000 distinct CDR3 sequences listed, around two thirds were seen once. The material sequenced was blood. The source of these receptors is a young man in good health. The CDR3 runs from the conserved cysteine through the conserved F or W. Each record gives: clone size, D gene, CDR3 length, V gene, J gene, CDR3 protein, CDR3 DNA. A D gene is named only where the DNA matches it firmly. Clone size is shown for a subset of rows, as once, few, many or a class of expanded clone.

clone size: few
D gene: .
CDR3 length: 16
V gene: TRBV20-1
J gene: TRBJ1-2
CDR3 protein: CSARDRQGRLSDGYTF
CDR3 DNA: TGCAGTGCTAGAGATCGGCAGGGACGCCTGAGCGACGGCTACACCTTC

clone size: once
D gene: TRBD2
CDR3 length: 16
V gene: TRBV19
J gene: TRBJ2-5
CDR3 protein: CASSDLSGGMQETQYF
CDR3 DNA: TGTGCCAGTAGTGACCTGAGCGGGGGTATGCAAGAGACCCAGTATTTC

clone size: .
D gene: .
CDR3 length: 12
V gene: TRBV7-9
J gene: TRBJ2-2
CDR3 protein: CASSLETGELFF
CDR3 DNA: TGTGCCAGCAGCTTGGAAACCGGGGAGCTGTTTTTT

clone size: .
D gene: .
CDR3 length: 20
V gene: TRBV5-1
J gene: TRBJ2-1
CDR3 protein: CASSSFPLRGADGSYNEQFF
CDR3 DNA: TGCGCCAGCAGCTCCTTCCCCCTACGCGGGGCTGACGGCTCCTACAATGAGCAGTTCTTC

clone size: few
D gene: .
CDR3 length: 14
V gene: TRBV15
J gene: TRBJ1-4
CDR3 protein: CATSRGDTNEKLFF
CDR3 DNA: TGTGCCACCAGCAGAGGGGACACTAATGAAAAACTGTTTTTT

clone size: .
D gene: .
CDR3 length: 14
V gene: TRBV24-1
J gene: TRBJ2-1
CDR3 protein: CATSDGQGYNEQFF
CDR3 DNA: TGTGCCACCAGTGATGGGCAGGGCTACAATGAGCAGTTCTTC

clone size: few
D gene: TRBD2
CDR3 length: 14
V gene: TRBV10-3
J gene: TRBJ2-3
CDR3 protein: CAIRGLAGSDTQYF
CDR3 DNA: TGTGCCATCAGGGGACTAGCGGGGTCTGATACGCAGTATTTT

clone size: few
D gene: TRBD1
CDR3 length: 14
V gene: TRBV29-1
J gene: TRBJ1-2
CDR3 protein: CSVDTGGDGYGYTF
CDR3 DNA: TGCAGCGTTGACACAGGGGGAGACGGCTATGGCTACACCTTC

clone size: .
D gene: TRBD1
CDR3 length: 15
V gene: TRBV29-1
J gene: TRBJ1-2
CDR3 protein: CSVEVEGALGYGYTF
CDR3 DNA: TGCAGCGTTGAAGTGGAGGGGGCGCTTGGCTATGGCTACACCTTC

clone size: .
D gene: TRBD1
CDR3 length: 15
V gene: TRBV29-1
J gene: TRBJ2-3
CDR3 protein: CSVEAGGGATDTQYF
CDR3 DNA: TGCAGCGTTGAAGCAGGGGGTGGGGCGACAGATACGCAGTATTTT

clone size: few
D gene: TRBD1
CDR3 length: 14
V gene: TRBV6-2/TRBV6-3
J gene: TRBJ2-7
CDR3 protein: CASRQVLTGDEQYF
CDR3 DNA: TGTGCCAGCAGGCAAGTCCTAACAGGGGACGAGCAGTACTTC

clone size: .
D gene: TRBD1
CDR3 length: 13
V gene: TRBV6-5
J gene: TRBJ2-3
CDR3 protein: CASTTGVMNTQYF
CDR3 DNA: TGTGCCAGTACCACAGGGGTAATGAATACGCAGTATTTT

clone size: .
D gene: .
CDR3 length: 15
V gene: TRBV29-1
J gene: TRBJ1-5
CDR3 protein: CSAPSRAGGNQPQHF
CDR3 DNA: TGCAGCGCTCCCTCCAGAGCAGGGGGCAATCAGCCCCAGCATTTT

clone size: .
D gene: TRBD1
CDR3 length: 16
V gene: TRBV5-1
J gene: TRBJ1-4
CDR3 protein: CASSQQGSGTNEKLFF
CDR3 DNA: TGCGCCAGCAGCCAACAGGGGAGTGGAACTAATGAAAAACTGTTTTTT

clone size: .
D gene: TRBD1
CDR3 length: 14
V gene: TRBV5-6
J gene: TRBJ1-5
CDR3 protein: CASSSDRRGQPQHF
CDR3 DNA: TGTGCCAGCAGCTCGGACAGGCGCGGTCAGCCCCAGCATTTT

clone size: .
D gene: .
CDR3 length: 15
V gene: TRBV7-3
J gene: TRBJ2-3
CDR3 protein: CASSTGRTSTDTQYF
CDR3 DNA: TGTGCCAGCAGCACCGGACGGACTAGCACAGATACGCAGTATTTT

clone size: .
D gene: .
CDR3 length: 12
V gene: TRBV5-6
J gene: TRBJ2-7
CDR3 protein: CASTYRGYEQYF
CDR3 DNA: TGTGCCAGCACCTATCGGGGCTACGAGCAGTACTTC

clone size: many
D gene: .
CDR3 length: 16
V gene: TRBV4-1
J gene: TRBJ2-1
CDR3 protein: CASSQVNLVDYDEQFF
CDR3 DNA: TGCGCCAGCAGCCAAGTGAATCTAGTTGACTATGATGAGCAGTTCTTC

clone size: .
D gene: TRBD2
CDR3 length: 14
V gene: TRBV10-3
J gene: TRBJ2-5
CDR3 protein: CATLAGGGQETQYF
CDR3 DNA: TGTGCCACCCTAGCGGGGGGCGGTCAGGAGACCCAGTACTTC

clone size: .
D gene: .
CDR3 length: 13
V gene: TRBV5-5
J gene: TRBJ2-1
CDR3 protein: CASSLGADNEQFF
CDR3 DNA: TGTGCCAGCAGCTTGGGCGCTGACAATGAGCAGTTCTTC

clone size: once
D gene: .
CDR3 length: 15
V gene: TRBV29-1
J gene: TRBJ2-5
CDR3 protein: CSVGRLGTGQETQYF
CDR3 DNA: TGCAGCGTTGGCCGTCTCGGAACGGGCCAAGAGACCCAGTACTTC

clone size: once
D gene: .
CDR3 length: 13
V gene: TRBV29-1
J gene: TRBJ2-2
CDR3 protein: CSAPRENAGELFF
CDR3 DNA: TGCAGCGCCCCCCGGGAGAACGCCGGGGAGCTGTTTTTT

clone size: .
D gene: TRBD2
CDR3 length: 17
V gene: TRBV7-9
J gene: TRBJ2-7
CDR3 protein: CASSLGGTSGTTYEQYF
CDR3 DNA: TGTGCCAGCAGCTTAGGTGGGACTAGCGGGACAACCTACGAGCAGTACTTC

clone size: .
D gene: .
CDR3 length: 14
V gene: TRBV3-1
J gene: TRBJ1-2
CDR3 protein: CTSSQDLGGHGYTF
CDR3 DNA: TGTACCAGCAGCCAAGATTTGGGGGGTCATGGCTACACCTTC

clone size: many
D gene: .
CDR3 length: 12
V gene: TRBV9
J gene: TRBJ2-3
CDR3 protein: CASSPRPDTQYF
CDR3 DNA: TGTGCCAGCAGTCCCCGGCCAGATACGCAGTATTTT

clone size: .
D gene: .
CDR3 length: 16
V gene: TRBV24-1
J gene: TRBJ2-3
CDR3 protein: CATSDPNTDGTDTQYF
CDR3 DNA: TGTGCCACCAGTGACCCTAATACCGATGGGACAGATACGCAGTATTTT

clone size: .
D gene: TRBD1
CDR3 length: 12
V gene: TRBV28
J gene: TRBJ1-2
CDR3 protein: CASRVTGYGYTF
CDR3 DNA: TGTGCCAGCAGGGTGACAGGGTATGGCTACACCTTC

clone size: .
D gene: .
CDR3 length: 14
V gene: TRBV29-1
J gene: TRBJ1-4
CDR3 protein: CSVAGPATNEKLFF
CDR3 DNA: TGCAGCGTTGCCGGCCCTGCAACTAATGAAAAACTGTTTTTT

clone size: .
D gene: .
CDR3 length: 13
V gene: TRBV27
J gene: TRBJ1-5
CDR3 protein: CASSRSRGQPQHF
CDR3 DNA: TGTGCCAGCAGCCGAAGCAGGGGCCAGCCCCAGCATTTT

clone size: few
D gene: .
CDR3 length: 13
V gene: TRBV7-9
J gene: TRBJ1-1
CDR3 protein: CASSLGPTGEAFF
CDR3 DNA: TGTGCCAGCAGCTTAGGTCCCACTGGTGAAGCTTTCTTT

clone size: .
D gene: TRBD2
CDR3 length: 18
V gene: TRBV5-1
J gene: TRBJ2-7
CDR3 protein: CASSSLAGAQLPIHEQYF
CDR3 DNA: TGCGCCAGCAGCTCGCTAGCGGGGGCCCAACTGCCCATACACGAGCAGTACTTC

clone size: .
D gene: TRBD1
CDR3 length: 14
V gene: TRBV28
J gene: TRBJ2-7
CDR3 protein: CASSSGTGLNEQYF
CDR3 DNA: TGTGCCAGCAGTTCCGGGACAGGGTTGAACGAGCAGTACTTC

clone size: .
D gene: .
CDR3 length: 15
V gene: TRBV9
J gene: TRBJ2-7
CDR3 protein: CASSVRGDGQGEQYF
CDR3 DNA: TGTGCCAGCAGCGTTCGTGGGGACGGACAAGGCGAGCAGTACTTC